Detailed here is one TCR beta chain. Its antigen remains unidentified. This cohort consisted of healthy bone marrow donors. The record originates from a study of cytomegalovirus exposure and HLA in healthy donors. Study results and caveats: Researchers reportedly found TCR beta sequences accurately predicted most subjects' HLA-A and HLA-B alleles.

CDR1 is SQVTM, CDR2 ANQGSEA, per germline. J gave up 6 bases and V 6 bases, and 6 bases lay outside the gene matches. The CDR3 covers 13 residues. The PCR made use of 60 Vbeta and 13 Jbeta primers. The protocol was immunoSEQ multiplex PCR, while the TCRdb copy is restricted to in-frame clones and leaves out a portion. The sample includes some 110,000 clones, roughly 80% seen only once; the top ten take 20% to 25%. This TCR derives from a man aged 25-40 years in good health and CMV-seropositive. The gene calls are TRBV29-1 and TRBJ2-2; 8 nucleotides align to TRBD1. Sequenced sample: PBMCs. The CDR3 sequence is CSVTQGASGELFF. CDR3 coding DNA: TGCAGCGTGACTCAGGGGGCGTCCGGGGAGCTGTTTTTT.